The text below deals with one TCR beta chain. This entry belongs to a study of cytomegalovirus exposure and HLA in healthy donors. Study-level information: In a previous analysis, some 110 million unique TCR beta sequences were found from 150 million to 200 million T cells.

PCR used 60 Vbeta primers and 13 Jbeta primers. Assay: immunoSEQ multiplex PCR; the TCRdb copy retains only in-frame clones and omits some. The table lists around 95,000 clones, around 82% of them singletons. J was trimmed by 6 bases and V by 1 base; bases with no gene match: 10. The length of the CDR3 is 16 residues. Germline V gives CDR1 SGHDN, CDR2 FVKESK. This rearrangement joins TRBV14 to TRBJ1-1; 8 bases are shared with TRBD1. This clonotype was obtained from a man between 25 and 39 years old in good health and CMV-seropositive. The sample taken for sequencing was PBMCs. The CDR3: CASSQGRQGQRAEAFF. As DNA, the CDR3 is TGTGCCAGCAGCCAAGGAAGACAGGGGCAAAGGGCTGAAGCTTTCTTT.